Shown below are 31 T cell receptor beta chains from a single sample sequenced in a study of T-cell memory formation after mild COVID-19 (TCRdb year 2021). The library relied on 5' RACE. For sequencing, an Illumina NovaSeq 6000 was employed. The raw public reads went through TCRdb reprocessing: fastp at Q25, MiXCR clone calling, in-frame beta chains kept. One record per CDR3 amino acid sequence lists the most common genes and DNA. The sample table contains about 360,000 distinct CDR3 sequences; only one count was recorded for around an eighth of them. The top ten clonotypes cover approximately 20% of the sample. Sequencing used PBMCs or a T cell subset sorted from them (not recorded which). These receptors were obtained from a man between 18 and 29 years old who had mild COVID-19 (a few samples of this study predate the infection). The sample titles of this study are shuffled in the database, so cell type and time point are left out; the donor was told from shared clones.

V is TRBV9 and J is TRBJ2-3; D may correspond to TRBD1 or TRBD2 (6 bases each). The CDR3 contains 16 residues. V was trimmed by 0 bases and J by 6 bases, leaving 17 bases between them. The germline V gene has CDR1 SGDLS and CDR2 YYNGEE. The CDR3 nucleotides are TGTGCCAGCAGCGTAGCATCCGGGGGCCTTTTGGATACGCAGTATTTT. Its translation is CASSVASGGLLDTQYF. The full variable domain, completed using reference TRBV9 and TRBJ2-3, is DSGVTQTPKHLITATGQRVTLRCSPRSGDLSVYWYQQSLDQGLQFLIQYYNGEERAKGNILERFSAQQFPDLHSELNLSSLELGDSALYFCASSVASGGLLDTQYFGPGTRLTVL.

The chain combines TRBV20-1 with TRBJ2-5, with 9 nucleotides matching TRBD2. Germline V CDR1 and CDR2: DFQATT, SNEGSKA (reference sequence). This CDR3 has 15 amino acids. The V and J ends lost 1 base and 2 bases, in that order; junction bases with no gene match: 5. CDR3: CSARAAGGLQETQYF. Here the CDR3 DNA reads TGCAGTGCTAGAGCAGCGGGGGGACTACAAGAGACCCAGTACTTC.

A few counts support this clonotype. The chain joins TRBV5-1 to TRBJ2-1, with 7 bases aligning to TRBD2. V lost 0 bases and J lost 2; bases outside the gene matches: 2. The CDR3 has 15 residues. Germline CDR1 is SGHRS and CDR2 is YFSETQ. CDR3 nucleotide sequence: TGCGCCAGCAGCTTGGTAGGGACTACCTACAATGAGCAGTTCTTC. This encodes CASSLVGTTYNEQFF.

V and J are TRBV9 and TRBJ2-5; tentative D call: TRBD1 (8 bases). Germline lookup yields CDR1 SGDLS and CDR2 YYNGEE. This CDR3 region has 15 residues. V shed 4 bases and J shed 10 bases, with 23 bases lying between them. CDR3 nucleotide sequence: TGTGCCAGCAGCTCGACGGGGGGACAGGTAGGATTCCAGTACTTC. Protein product: CASSSTGGQVGFQYF.

The genes are TRBV20-1 and TRBJ1-1; D gene uncertain. CDR1 DFQATT and CDR2 SNEGSKA come from the germline V gene (reference sequence). V lost 1 base and J lost 0, with 9 bases in between. The CDR3 spans 14 residues. The CDR3 region is CSARVGTMNTEAFF. The CDR3 DNA reads as TGCAGTGCTAGAGTAGGCACGATGAACACTGAAGCTTTCTTT.

This clonotype has more than one count but fewer than ten. The rearrangement links TRBV5-1 to TRBJ2-7, with 8 positions matching TRBD1. V shed 5 bases, J shed 3 bases, and the junction held 13 bases outside the gene matches. Per germline, CDR1 SGHRS and CDR2 YFSETQ. This CDR3 comprises 16 residues. CDR3: CASSQGAGTDFYEQYF. The CDR3 nucleotides are TGCGCCAGCAGTCAGGGGGCCGGGACAGATTTCTACGAGCAGTACTTC.

Many counts were recorded for this clonotype. The rearrangement joins TRBV7-9 to TRBJ2-2; 7 bases are a match to TRBD1. Germline CDR1 SEHNR, CDR2 FQNEAQ (reference sequence). The CDR3 runs 15 residues. J lost 1 base, V lost 5 bases, and 4 bases had no gene match. CDR3 DNA sequence: TGTGCCAGCAGCCACCGACAGGGGAACACCGGGGAGCTGTTTTTT. This translates into CASSHRQGNTGELFF.

The rearrangement joins TRBV7-6 to TRBJ2-6, with 9 bases lining up with TRBD1. The CDR3 is made up of 19 amino acids. J was trimmed by 1 base and V by 0 bases; bases with no gene match: 7. Germline CDR1 SGHVS, CDR2 FNYEAQ. In DNA form, the CDR3 reads TGTGCCAGCAGCTTAGCCGGGACAGGGTTTGGATCTGGGGCCAACGTCCTGACTTTC. The encoded protein is CASSLAGTGFGSGANVLTF.

This clonotype was detected many times. CDR3 loop: CATSSGTGDTGELFF. The CDR3 DNA sequence: TGTGCCACCAGCAGTGGGACGGGGGACACCGGGGAGCTGTTTTTT. The chain couples TRBV15 to TRBJ2-2, with D tentatively TRBD2 (6 bases). The CDR3 contains 15 residues. CDR1 is LNHNV and CDR2 is YYDKDF in the germline V gene (reference sequence). V was shortened by 3 bases and J by 3 bases, with 11 bases between the two germline ends.

In its sample, this clonotype was seen a few times. The chain is built from TRBV5-5 and TRBJ2-7; 8 bases agree with TRBD2. Looked up from germline, CDR1 is SGHKS and CDR2 is YYEKEE (reference sequence). The V and J ends lost 4 bases and 2 bases, in that order; junction bases with no gene match: 8. This CDR3 region has 15 residues. CDR3: CASSPTLTSAYEQYV. For the CDR3, the DNA is TGTGCCAGCAGCCCAACCCTGACTAGCGCCTACGAGCAGTACGTC.

The genes are TRBV4-1 and TRBJ1-6; D unclear. This CDR3 region has 13 residues. Germline V gives CDR1 MGHRA, CDR2 YSYEKL. V lost 1 base and J 5 bases, leaving 3 bases between the germline ends. CDR3: CASSQANNSPLHF. The CDR3 coding sequence is TGCGCCAGCAGCCAAGCTAATAATTCACCCCTCCACTTT.

In this sample, this clonotype turned up a few times. This sequence joins TRBV15 and TRBJ2-2, with 10 bases matching TRBD1. Germline V gives CDR1 LNHNV, CDR2 YYDKDF (reference sequence). There are 14 residues in the CDR3. The V and J ends lost 4 bases and 5 bases, in that order; junction bases with no gene match: 1. The CDR3, as DNA: TGTGCCACCAGCACGGGACAGGGGACCGGGGAGCTGTTTTTT. Amino acid sequence: CATSTGQGTGELFF.

In this sample, this clonotype turned up a few times. This chain joins TRBV7-8 and TRBJ2-3; TRBD1 or TRBD2 may be the D gene (6 bases each). The CDR3 sequence is 13 residues long. Trimming shortened V by 2 bases and J by 9 bases, and 12 bases separated the two germline ends. CDR1 is SGHVS, CDR2 FQNEAQ, per germline. CDR3 in DNA: TGTGCCAGCAGCTTAAGGGGGGATCGCACGCAGTATTTT. It is translated as CASSLRGDRTQYF.

This clonotype was seen more than once but under ten times. The chain couples TRBV13 to TRBJ1-1; 7 nucleotides match TRBD1. Germline V gene sequence: CDR1 PRHDT, CDR2 FYEKMQ (reference sequence). J was trimmed by 7 bases and V by 10 bases; bases with no gene match: 30. The CDR3 runs 19 residues. In nucleotides, the CDR3 is TGTGCCACCCTATCAATGTGGGTACCGGTAGAGGGGGCGTCCGGTGAAGCTTTCTTT. Its translation is CATLSMWVPVEGASGEAFF.

This clonotype was observed a handful of times. The chain couples TRBV24-1 to TRBJ2-1, with D possibly matching TRBD2 (6 bases). Trimming pared 4 bases from V and 12 bases from J, leaving 12 bases between. This CDR3 spans 12 amino acids. From germline, CDR1 is KGHDR and CDR2 SFDVKD. CDR3 residues: CATSETGLGQFF. The CDR3 DNA reads TGTGCCACCAGTGAGACGGGACTGGGGCAGTTCTTC.

This clonotype occurred a few times. The gene calls are TRBV20-1 and TRBJ2-1; tentative D call: TRBD2 (6 bases). V was clipped by 4 bases and J by 4 bases, with 17 bases between them. The CDR3 extends over 15 amino acids. Germline V gene sequence: CDR1 DFQATT, CDR2 SNEGSKA (reference sequence). The CDR3 here is CSANEPGLLYNEQFF. CDR3 nucleotide sequence: TGCAGTGCTAATGAACCGGGACTCCTTTACAATGAGCAGTTCTTC.

This clonotype was observed a handful of times. CDR3 in DNA: TGTGCCAGCACTCCCCCAACCAAAAACATTCAGTACTTC. Its translation: CASTPPTKNIQYF. This chain connects TRBV6-1 to TRBJ2-4; no reliable D call. The CDR3 runs to 13 residues. Trimming shortened V by 7 bases and J by 2 bases, and 9 bases separated the two germline ends. From germline, CDR1 is MNHNS and CDR2 SASEGT.

This clonotype has at least ten counts. The rearrangement links TRBV4-1 to TRBJ1-2; D gene uncertain. This CDR3 comprises 11 residues. V was pared by 1 base and J by 6 bases, with 3 bases between. CDR1 and CDR2 from the germline V gene are MGHRA and YSYEKL. CDR3 DNA: TGCGCCAGCAGCCAAGGGGATGGCTACACCTTC. Protein: CASSQGDGYTF.

The chain combines TRBV19 with TRBJ1-1, with TRBD1 as a possible D gene (5 bases). The ends were cut back, 5 bases at V and 5 bases at J, with 15 bases in the middle. CDR3 length: 14 residues. Germline V gene sequence: CDR1 LNHDA, CDR2 SQIVND (reference sequence). In DNA form, the CDR3 reads TGTGCCAGTAGTGTGCAGGGTGTGGGGACTGAAGCTTTCTTT. Translating gives CASSVQGVGTEAFF.

This clonotype was recorded a few times. This chain connects TRBV5-5 to TRBJ2-7; no clear D. Trimming cost V 6 bases and J 3 bases, with 7 bases left between them. The CDR3 is made up of 11 amino acids. Germline loops: CDR1 SGHKS, CDR2 YYEKEE (reference sequence). CDR3 coding DNA: TGTGCCAGCATATCCGACTACGAGCAGTACTTC. Translating it yields CASISDYEQYF.

This clonotype turned up a few times. This chain uses TRBV6-2 or TRBV6-3 with TRBJ2-7, with a tentative D call TRBD1 (6 bases). Germline V lookup: CDR1 MNHEY, CDR2 SVGEGT. Between the trimmed V and J ends, which lost 0 bases and 3 bases, there was a span of 12 bases. This CDR3 comprises 15 residues. CDR3 in DNA: TGTGCCAGCAGTTACTCGTCAGGGGATAGCTACGAGCAGTACTTC. This codes for CASSYSSGDSYEQYF.

This CDR3 is CASSFGQNNEQFF. The CDR3 bases are TGCGCCAGCAGCTTCGGGCAGAACAATGAGCAGTTCTTC. The gene calls are TRBV5-1 and TRBJ2-1; D gene ambiguous. The V end was cut by 2 bases, the J end by 5 bases, with 8 bases between. The CDR3 is 13 amino acids. Germline lookup yields CDR1 SGHRS and CDR2 YFSETQ.

The rearrangement uses TRBV4-3 and TRBJ2-2, with D uncertain. V shed 0 bases and J shed 1 base, with 15 bases lying between them. CDR1 is LGHNA and CDR2 is YSLEER in the germline V gene. The CDR3 length is 18 residues. CDR3 DNA: TGCGCCAGCAGCCAAGATTCGGGCAGCCACTTGAACACCGGGGAGCTGTTTTTT. As protein: CASSQDSGSHLNTGELFF.

This clonotype came up a few times. The chain carries TRBV29-1 and TRBJ1-4; D is unresolved. V lost 6 bases to trimming and J lost 2 bases, with 10 bases between them. The CDR3 length is 13 residues. Germline CDR1 SQVTM, CDR2 ANQGSEA. The CDR3 DNA reads as TGCAGCGTGGGAGGGAAGACTAATGAAAAACTGTTTTTT. Translation: CSVGGKTNEKLFF. The complete variable domain, with remaining parts taken from reference TRBV29-1 and TRBJ1-4, reads SAVISQKPSRDICQRGTSLTIQCQVDSQVTMMFWYRQQPGQSLTLIATANQGSEATYESGFVIDKFPISRPNLTFSTLTVSNMSPEDSSIYLCSVGGKTNEKLFFGSGTQLSVL.

The chain couples TRBV7-2 to TRBJ2-5; 7 bases align to TRBD2. CDR3 length: 16 amino acids. V was clipped by 5 bases and J by 0 bases; unmatched bases: 9. Germline V gene sequence: CDR1 SGHTA, CDR2 FQGNSA. CDR3 in DNA: TGTGCCAGCAGCCAAAGGGCTAGCGGATACCAAGAGACCCAGTACTTC. This codes for CASSQRASGYQETQYF.

The chain employs TRBV6-5 and TRBJ1-2; TRBD1 aligns across 8 bases. In germline, CDR1 is MNHEY, CDR2 SVGAGI. The CDR3 length is 13 residues. The junction had 4 bases not matched to a gene; V was cut back by 2 bases and J by 8 bases. CDR3 in amino acids: CASSYDRGLGYTF. In nucleotides, the CDR3 is TGTGCCAGCAGTTACGACAGGGGTCTAGGCTACACCTTC.

This clonotype was detected a few times. As DNA, the CDR3 is TGCAGTGCTAGGCCTCAGGATTTCACTGAAGCTTTCTTT. It yields the protein CSARPQDFTEAFF. The J gene is TRBJ1-1, the V gene TRBV20-1; D gene unclear. V was trimmed by 3 bases and J by 4 bases, leaving 12 bases between them. The CDR3 sequence is 13 residues long. Per germline, CDR1 DFQATT and CDR2 SNEGSKA (reference sequence).

This clonotype was picked up many times. The rearrangement uses TRBV5-1 and TRBJ2-1; 11 positions agree with TRBD2. With V trimmed by 6 bases and J by 4 bases, 9 bases remained unmatched. This CDR3 contains 16 residues. Germline V gene lookup returns CDR1 SGHRS and CDR2 YFSETQ. For the CDR3, the DNA is TGCGCCAGCAAAACTAGCGGGGGAGCCGCTTACAATGAGCAGTTCTTC. Residues: CASKTSGGAAYNEQFF.

V is TRBV10-3 and J is TRBJ1-1, with 8 bases lining up with TRBD1. The germline V gene encodes CDR1 ENHRY and CDR2 SYGVKD. J gave up 2 bases and V 9 bases, and 5 bases lay outside the gene matches. The CDR3 contains 13 residues. CDR3 sequence: CAIQGARNTEAFF. The CDR3 region has the DNA TGTGCCATTCAGGGGGCCCGAAACACTGAAGCTTTCTTT.

This clonotype occurred a few times. The chain links TRBV5-1 to TRBJ1-1; unclear D gene. This CDR3 has 11 amino acids. With 6 bases removed from V and 0 bases from J, the gap between germline ends came to 3 bases. The germline gives CDR1 SGHRS, CDR2 YFSETQ. The CDR3 DNA reads as TGCGCCAGCAAGATGAACACTGAAGCTTTCTTT. It translates to CASKMNTEAFF.

There are a few counts of this clonotype. Here the CDR3 reads CASSRATVALDEQFF. In DNA form, the CDR3 reads TGTGCCAGCAGTCGAGCGACCGTAGCGTTGGATGAGCAGTTCTTC. V gene TRBV5-5 combines with J gene TRBJ2-1; maybe TRBD2 (5 bases). This CDR3 is 15 amino acids long. V lost 5 bases and J lost 8, with 20 bases in between. Germline-derived CDR1 and CDR2 are SGHKS and YYEKEE (reference sequence).